Below are 23 T cell receptor beta chains sequenced from a single sample in a study of early T cells in non-severe SARS-CoV-2 infection. MiXCR, applied by TCRdb to the 5' RACE reads, yields one record per CDR3 protein. The table includes approximately 22,000 distinct CDR3 sequences, 5% to 6% detected once. The sample in question was whole blood, obtained at baseline. Receptors were obtained from an adult who was a healthcare worker with PCR-confirmed SARS-CoV-2 infection or an uninfected control (not recorded which).

In this sample, this clonotype turned up a few times. The chain combines TRBV20-1 with TRBJ1-1, with D hard to call. The CDR3 length is 13 residues. V was trimmed by 1 base and J by 0 bases, leaving 6 bases between them. Looked up from germline, CDR1 is DFQATT and CDR2 is SNEGSKA (reference sequence). DNA for the CDR3: TGCAGTGCTAGAGCCCCGGTGAACACTGAAGCTTTCTTT. It translates to CSARAPVNTEAFF.

This clonotype was seen ten or more times. The chain uses TRBV27 and TRBJ2-3; TRBD2 might be the D (5 bases). Trimming left V 4 bases short and J 0 bases short, with 11 bases between. This CDR3 has 15 amino acids. CDR1 is MNHEY, CDR2 SMNVEV, per germline (reference sequence). CDR3 protein: CASSWRQPSTDTQYF. The CDR3 DNA reads TGTGCCAGCAGTTGGAGGCAACCTAGCACAGATACGCAGTATTTT.

The chain combines TRBV7-9 with TRBJ1-1; 7 bases align to TRBD1. V shed 5 bases, J shed 4 bases, and the junction held 1 base outside the gene matches. From germline, CDR1 is SEHNR and CDR2 FQNEAQ (reference sequence). This CDR3 has 12 residues. CDR3 sequence reads: CASSPGGTEAFF. The CDR3 DNA sequence: TGTGCCAGCAGCCCAGGGGGCACTGAAGCTTTCTTT.

This clonotype has a handful of counts. The rearrangement uses TRBV20-1 and TRBJ2-3; possibly TRBD1 or TRBD2 for D (5 bases each). The V gene's germline CDR1 is DFQATT and CDR2 SNEGSKA (reference sequence). Trimming removed 3 bases from V and 0 bases from J, with 16 bases in between. CDR3 length: 16 residues. In DNA form, the CDR3 reads TGCAGTGCTAGGGTGCCGGGGCAACTTAGCACAGATACGCAGTATTTT. Translation gives CSARVPGQLSTDTQYF.

Only a few counts were recorded for this clonotype. This chain links TRBV12-3 or TRBV12-4 with TRBJ1-1; the D gene is possibly TRBD1 (5 bases). This CDR3 contains 14 residues. V lost 6 bases and J lost 4, with 15 bases in between. The CDR3 DNA reads as TGTGCCAGCAGACCCCGACAGACTGGCACTGAAGCTTTCTTT. Protein product: CASRPRQTGTEAFF.

This clonotype was observed a handful of times. The gene calls are TRBV12-3 or TRBV12-4 and TRBJ1-5; 7 nucleotides agree with TRBD1. The CDR3 runs to 15 residues. V lost 5 bases and J lost 0; bases outside the gene matches: 4. The CDR3 DNA is TGTGCCAGCAGTGGAGGGGGCTATAGCAATCAGCCCCAGCATTTT. Translated: CASSGGGYSNQPQHF.

In this sample, this clonotype turned up many times. The V gene is TRBV7-3, the J gene TRBJ1-5; no reliable D call. This CDR3 contains 14 residues. Per germline, CDR1 SGHTA and CDR2 FQGTGA. Between the trimmed V and J ends, which lost 5 bases and 7 bases, there was a span of 15 bases. CDR3 loop: CASSPGRIDQPQHF. For the CDR3, the DNA is TGTGCCAGCAGCCCAGGCCGGATAGACCAGCCCCAGCATTTT.

This clonotype was counted a few times. The chain joins TRBV6-1 to TRBJ1-3; D possibly corresponds to TRBD1 (6 bases). The V end lost 10 bases, the J end lost 2 bases, and 15 bases lay between the germline ends. Germline V lookup: CDR1 MNHNS, CDR2 SASEGT. The CDR3 length is 14 residues. This CDR3 reads CAIRGRAAGNTIYF. The CDR3 DNA reads as TGTGCCATCAGGGGCAGGGCCGCTGGAAACACCATATATTTT.

This sequence joins TRBV7-6 and TRBJ2-7, with 11 bases aligning to TRBD1. The CDR3 extends over 15 amino acids. CDR1 SGHVS and CDR2 FNYEAQ come from the germline V gene. Trimming cost V 5 bases and J 3 bases; bases outside gene matches: 6. CDR3 loop: CASSLAGTGGYEQYF. CDR3 in DNA: TGTGCCAGCAGCCTCGCCGGGACAGGGGGCTACGAGCAGTACTTC.

This clonotype was counted only a few times. This rearrangement joins TRBV27 to TRBJ2-3; D is ambiguous. CDR3 length equals 15 residues. Germline V gene sequence: CDR1 MNHEY, CDR2 SMNVEV (reference sequence). Deletions cut 7 bases from V and 2 bases from J, with 16 bases between. As DNA, the CDR3 is TGTGCCAGCACACCCAGACATCAACCCACAGATACGCAGTATTTT. Translated, it gives CASTPRHQPTDTQYF.

This clonotype has ten or more counts. V and J are TRBV7-3 and TRBJ2-2; tentatively, D is TRBD2 (5 bases). CDR1 is SGHTA and CDR2 is FQGTGA in the germline V gene. The V end lost 8 bases, the J end lost 6 bases, and 10 bases lay between the germline ends. CDR3 length: 12 amino acids. The CDR3, as DNA: TGTGCCAGCCGTGAGGGTCCCGGGGAGCTGTTTTTT. As protein: CASREGPGELFF. The variable domain in full, with the rest retrieved from reference TRBV7-3 and TRBJ2-2, is GAGVSQTPSNKVTEKGKYVELRCDPISGHTALYWYRQSLGQGPEFLIYFQGTGAADDSGLPNDRFFAVRPEGSVSTLKIQRTERGDSAVYLCASREGPGELFFGEGSRLTVL.

This clonotype was counted only a few times. This chain uses TRBV27 with TRBJ2-7, with D tentatively TRBD1 (6 bases). The CDR3 is 11 residues long. V was trimmed by 7 bases and J by 4 bases, leaving 8 bases between them. Germline CDR1 reads MNHEY; CDR2 reads SMNVEV (reference sequence). The CDR3 DNA reads as TGTGCCAGCAAGAGGGGGTACGAGCAGTACTTC. Protein product: CASKRGYEQYF.

By frequency in the sample, this clonotype is medium-sized. V and J are TRBV6-6 and TRBJ1-5, with 9 nucleotides matching TRBD1. Looked up from germline, CDR1 is MNHNY and CDR2 is SVGAGI (reference sequence). This CDR3 comprises 17 residues. After removal of 4 bases from V and 3 bases from J, the junction contained 10 bases not matched to a gene. The CDR3 loop is CASSSRGQGQANQPQHF. The DNA of the CDR3 is TGTGCCAGCAGTTCACGGGGACAGGGACAAGCCAATCAGCCCCAGCATTTT.

In its sample, this clonotype was seen many times. V and J are TRBV19 and TRBJ2-1, with D perhaps TRBD1 or TRBD2 (5 bases each). CDR3 length: 14 residues. The V gene's germline CDR1 is LNHDA and CDR2 SQIVND (reference sequence). With 9 bases removed from V and 6 bases from J, the gap between germline ends came to 18 bases. The CDR3 region is CASRRDPSSNEQFF. DNA for the CDR3: TGTGCCAGCCGAAGGGACCCCAGCAGCAATGAGCAGTTCTTC. The full variable domain, completed using reference TRBV19 and TRBJ2-1, is DGGITQSPKYLFRKEGQNVTLSCEQNLNHDAMYWYRQDPGQGLRLIYYSQIVNDFQKGDIAEGYSVSREKKESFPLTVTSAQKNPTAFYLCASRRDPSSNEQFFGPGTRLTVL.

This clonotype was seen a few times. The chain is built from TRBV19 and TRBJ2-5; 7 nucleotides agree with TRBD1. Germline lookup yields CDR1 LNHDA and CDR2 SQIVND (reference sequence). V dropped 5 bases and J dropped 5; count of bases not matched to a gene: 11. This CDR3 spans 15 amino acids. As DNA, the CDR3 is TGTGCCAGTAGTCAAAGAAAGCAGGGGGTTGAGACCCAGTACTTC. Protein sequence: CASSQRKQGVETQYF.

In its sample, this clonotype was seen many times. J is TRBJ2-7 and V is TRBV20-1, with 9 bases matching TRBD2. Germline trimming cut 5 bases from V and 1 base from J; bases unmatched to any gene: 6. The CDR3 runs 14 residues. Germline V gene sequence: CDR1 DFQATT, CDR2 SNEGSKA (reference sequence). The chain's CDR3 is CSARGLAFSYEQYF. The CDR3 DNA reads TGCAGTGCTCGCGGACTAGCGTTTTCCTACGAGCAGTACTTC.

This clonotype was picked up a small number of times. This chain connects TRBV3-1 to TRBJ2-5; a possible D gene is TRBD2 (6 bases). The CDR3 spans 15 residues. The V gene lost 0 bases and the J gene lost 2 bases, with 10 bases spanning the gap. The germline gives CDR1 LGHDT, CDR2 YNNKEL (reference sequence). CDR3 DNA sequence: TGTGCCAGCAGCCAAGATATTAGCGGACAAGAGACCCAGTACTTC. Protein sequence: CASSQDISGQETQYF.

The chain has TRBV7-9 and TRBJ2-7, with D possibly TRBD1 on 5 matching bases. Germline V gene lookup returns CDR1 SEHNR and CDR2 FQNEAQ (reference sequence). This CDR3 contains 14 residues. Trimming pared 0 bases from V and 3 bases from J, leaving 9 bases between. The CDR3 DNA follows: TGTGCCAGCAGCTTAGCGACACAGGTCTACGAGCAGTACTTC. Its translation is CASSLATQVYEQYF.

There are a few counts of this clonotype. The chain recombines TRBV18 with TRBJ2-5; D is tentatively TRBD1 or TRBD2 (5 bases each). Trimming removed 6 bases from V and 5 bases from J, with 13 bases in between. This CDR3 has 13 residues. CDR1 KGHSH and CDR2 LQKENI come from the germline V gene. CDR3 sequence (DNA): TGTGCCAGCTCTTTCCAGGGCGGGGAGACCCAGTACTTC. Its protein product is CASSFQGGETQYF.

The chain uses TRBV7-9 and TRBJ2-1; 8 positions match TRBD2. Germline V gives CDR1 SEHNR, CDR2 FQNEAQ (reference sequence). CDR3 size: 17 residues. Trimming removed 2 bases from V and 0 bases from J; junction bases left unmatched: 6. CDR3 DNA sequence: TGTGCCAGCAGCTTAATCCGGGGGGGAGGCTCCTACAATGAGCAGTTCTTC. This codes for CASSLIRGGGSYNEQFF.

By sample fraction, this clonotype is medium-sized. The chain combines TRBV7-9 with TRBJ2-3, with D perhaps matching TRBD1 (5 bases). Germline CDR1 is SEHNR and CDR2 is FQNEAQ (reference sequence). The CDR3 consists of 15 residues. V was pared by 3 bases and J by 2 bases, with 12 bases between. This CDR3 reads CASSFGMTDTDTQYF. CDR3 DNA sequence: TGTGCCAGCAGCTTTGGAATGACAGACACAGATACGCAGTATTTT.

This sequence joins TRBV11-2 and TRBJ2-3; TRBD2 matches at 8 bases. Losses at the gene ends were 6 bases for V and 2 bases for J; bases not matched to a gene: 13. The CDR3 loop spans 17 amino acids. CDR1 and CDR2 (germline): SGHAT, FQNNGV. The CDR3 DNA is TGTGCCAGCAGGAAGAGGGGCGGGGGGACCCCCACAGATACGCAGTATTTT. Translating it yields CASRKRGGGTPTDTQYF.

In its sample, this clonotype was seen many times. J is TRBJ1-5 and V is TRBV6-5; the match to TRBD1 covers 9 bases. V lost 6 bases, J lost 2 bases, and 8 bases stayed unmatched. From germline, CDR1 is MNHEY and CDR2 SVGAGI. The CDR3 runs to 16 residues. The CDR3 here is CASSRMTGGGNQPQHF. CDR3 sequence (DNA): TGTGCCAGCAGCCGCATGACAGGGGGAGGCAATCAGCCCCAGCATTTT.